The 24 T cell receptor beta chains below were found in one sample sequenced in a study of CD8 T cells in ankylosing spondylitis. The study's findings and limits: There was a TCR beta motif, made of fewer than 10 highly homologous variants, that appeared characteristic of ankylosing spondylitis blood.

TCRdb re-called the 5' RACE reads through MiXCR, storing one row per CDR3 protein. The sample comprises roughly 400,000 distinct CDR3 sequences, about 22% of which are singletons, and less than 20% rests with the top ten. Antigen specificity for these receptors is unknown. Sequencing was done on a sample of blood, either unsorted or a sorted T cell fraction (not recorded which). All receptors derive from a male donor with ankylosing spondylitis.

J is TRBJ2-1 and V is TRBV24-1; 8 positions match TRBD1. The CDR3 length is 15 residues. CDR1 KGHDR and CDR2 SFDVKD come from the germline V gene. Trimming took 4 bases from V and 4 from J; bases not matched to a gene: 5. The CDR3: CATSESGQGYNEQFF. The CDR3 region has the DNA TGTGCCACCAGTGAATCTGGACAGGGTTACAATGAGCAGTTCTTC.

The rearrangement links TRBV12-3 or TRBV12-4 to TRBJ2-6; TRBD1 might be the D (5 bases). V dropped 3 bases and J dropped 2 bases, with 11 bases sitting between them. The CDR3 length is 16 residues. The CDR3 loop reads CASSFPRGPGANVLTF. The CDR3 DNA reads TGTGCCAGCAGTTTCCCAAGGGGCCCTGGGGCCAACGTCCTGACTTTC.

There are a few counts of this clonotype. The chain has TRBV3-1 and TRBJ2-3; D not resolved. Trimming stripped 4 bases from V and 6 bases from J, with 14 bases between. The CDR3 extends over 14 amino acids. Germline V CDR1 and CDR2: LGHDT, YNNKEL (reference sequence). The CDR3, as DNA: TGTGCCAGCAGCCGTCAGGCCCCGGCTGATACGCAGTATTTT. Translation: CASSRQAPADTQYF.

The table lists this clonotype with many counts. The V call is TRBV12-3 or TRBV12-4, the J call TRBJ1-5; no reliable D call. CDR3 length: 14 residues. The V gene lost 3 bases and the J gene lost 3 bases, with 9 bases spanning the gap. The CDR3 loop is CASSFGQVNQPQHF. The DNA for the CDR3 is TGTGCCAGCAGTTTCGGGCAGGTCAATCAGCCCCAGCATTTT.

The chain carries TRBV18 and TRBJ2-7, with D possibly being TRBD1 (5 bases). The CDR3 contains 13 residues. Germline CDR1 KGHSH, CDR2 LQKENI. V shed 3 bases and J shed 1 base, with 7 bases lying between them. This chain's CDR3 is CASSPAGSYEQYF. The CDR3, as DNA: TGTGCCAGCTCACCCGCAGGGTCCTACGAGCAGTACTTC.

This sequence joins TRBV12-5 and TRBJ2-1, with 12 bases identical to TRBD2. V gave up 7 bases and J gave up 0 bases; unmatched junction bases: 4. The CDR3 totals 16 residues. Germline V CDR1 and CDR2: LGHNT, FRNRAP. CDR3 protein: CASATTSGSSYNEQFF. CDR3 nucleotides: TGTGCTAGTGCCACGACTAGCGGGAGCTCCTACAATGAGCAGTTCTTC.

This clonotype came up many times. The CDR3 DNA reads as TGCAGCGTTGACAGCGGGAGTGGATTACTCTACGAGCAGTACTTC. The encoded protein is CSVDSGSGLLYEQYF. The gene calls are TRBV29-1 and TRBJ2-7; 8 nucleotides match TRBD2. The trim removed 3 bases at V and 3 bases at J, leaving 10 bases unmatched. The CDR3 spans 15 residues. Germline values: CDR1 SQVTM, CDR2 ANQGSEA.

The rearrangement links TRBV11-2 to TRBJ2-1; 7 nucleotides match TRBD2. The germline V gene has CDR1 SGHAT and CDR2 FQNNGV. V lost 4 bases and J lost 0; bases outside the gene matches: 6. The CDR3 length is 16 residues. CDR3 DNA: TGTGCCAGCAGCTGGGGGGGGAGGAGCTCCTACAATGAGCAGTTCTTC. Translated: CASSWGGRSSYNEQFF.

This clonotype occurred many times. V and J are TRBV27 and TRBJ1-5; a possible D gene is TRBD1 (5 bases). Trimming cost V 0 bases and J 3 bases, with 9 bases left between them. The CDR3 is 15 residues long. The V gene's germline CDR1 is MNHEY and CDR2 SMNVEV (reference sequence). The CDR3 here is CASSLSGVYNQPQHF. The CDR3 bases are TGTGCCAGCAGTTTATCAGGGGTGTACAATCAGCCCCAGCATTTT.

This clonotype turned up a few times. J is TRBJ2-2 and V is TRBV12-3 or TRBV12-4, with TRBD2 matching 8 bases. This CDR3 has 16 amino acids. Trimming removed 5 bases from V and 4 bases from J; junction bases left unmatched: 9. CDR3 bases: TGTGCCAGCAGTCAAGGGGGACTAGTGGGCACCGGGGAGCTGTTTTTT. This codes for CASSQGGLVGTGELFF.

The chain is built from TRBV3-1 and TRBJ1-4; perhaps TRBD1 as D (5 bases). V was cut by 0 bases and J by 7 bases, with 12 bases left in between. The CDR3 is 15 residues long. CDR1 and CDR2 (germline): LGHDT, YNNKEL (reference sequence). The DNA of the CDR3 is TGTGCCAGCAGCCAAGATTTGGGTAGGGGTGAAAAACTGTTTTTT. Translated, it gives CASSQDLGRGEKLFF. The whole variable domain, filled in from reference TRBV3-1 and TRBJ1-4, reads DTAVSQTPKYLVTQMGNDKSIKCEQNLGHDTMYWYKQDSKKFLKIMFSYNNKELIINETVPNRFSPKSPDKAHLNLHINSLELGDSAVYFCASSQDLGRGEKLFFGSGTQLSVL.

The CDR3 loop reads CASSPTSEYYEQYF. CDR3 in DNA: TGTGCCAGCTCTCCGACTAGCGAGTACTACGAGCAGTACTTC. This rearrangement joins TRBV18 to TRBJ2-7, with 8 bases identical to TRBD2. The germline gives CDR1 KGHSH, CDR2 LQKENI. The V and J ends lost 6 bases and 3 bases, in that order; junction bases with no gene match: 7. This CDR3 is built from 14 residues.

This clonotype turned up a few times. The chain combines TRBV5-1 with TRBJ2-7; 8 bases agree with TRBD1. Per germline, CDR1 SGHRS and CDR2 YFSETQ. This CDR3 has 15 amino acids. Trimming cost V 4 bases and J 4 bases; bases outside gene matches: 10. CDR3 in DNA: TGCGCCAGCAGCCAGCGAACAGGGGGAGAATACGAGCAGTACTTC. Translation gives CASSQRTGGEYEQYF.

V gene TRBV10-1 combines with J gene TRBJ2-1; 7 nucleotides match TRBD2. The germline gives CDR1 WNHNN, CDR2 SYGVQD (reference sequence). CDR3 size: 13 residues. J was trimmed by 9 bases and V by 2 bases; bases with no gene match: 4. The CDR3 DNA is TGCGCCAGCAGTGAGAGACTAGCTTCTGAGCAGTTCTTC. Translation: CASSERLASEQFF.

The chain joins TRBV28 to TRBJ2-7; 9 bases are a match to TRBD1. Germline lookup yields CDR1 MDHEN and CDR2 SYDVKM. V gave up 7 bases and J gave up 3 bases; unmatched junction bases: 16. The CDR3 consists of 17 residues. The CDR3 DNA sequence: TGTGCCAGCATAACAGGACAGGGGAGCGTTCTCGGCTACGAGCAGTACTTC. Protein sequence: CASITGQGSVLGYEQYF.

The chain recombines TRBV2 with TRBJ2-2, with 8 bases that match TRBD1. In germline, CDR1 is SNHLY, CDR2 FYNNEI. The length of the CDR3 is 15 residues. The V segment lost 2 bases and the J segment 5 bases; nucleotides outside the gene matches: 4. The CDR3 DNA reads as TGTGCCAGCAGTGAATGGACAGGGCGGACCGGGGAGCTGTTTTTT. The encoded protein is CASSEWTGRTGELFF. The entire variable domain, with the rest obtained from reference TRBV2 and TRBJ2-2, is as follows: EPEVTQTPSHQVTQMGQEVILRCVPISNHLYFYWYRQILGQKVEFLVSFYNNEISEKSEIFDDQFSVERPDGSNFTLKIRSTKLEDSAMYFCASSEWTGRTGELFFGEGSRLTVL.

This rearrangement joins TRBV7-2 to TRBJ2-2; TRBD2 matches 7 bases. CDR3 length equals 16 residues. CDR1 is SGHTA and CDR2 is FQGNSA in the germline V gene. V lost 5 bases and J lost 4; bases outside the gene matches: 10. The CDR3 protein is CASSRREARGTGELFF. The CDR3, as DNA: TGTGCCAGCAGCCGCCGGGAGGCCCGGGGCACCGGGGAGCTGTTTTTT.

This clonotype was seen ten or more times. The gene calls are TRBV20-1 and TRBJ1-1; a weak D match, TRBD1 (5 bases). Between the trimmed V and J ends, which lost 3 bases and 0 bases, there was a span of 11 bases. This CDR3 has 14 amino acids. CDR1 and CDR2 from the germline V gene are DFQATT and SNEGSKA (reference sequence). Here the CDR3 DNA reads TGCAGTGCTAGGGGGGGTCCGGTGAACACTGAAGCTTTCTTT. Residues: CSARGGPVNTEAFF.

Note on this clonotype: A read error is possible here, since a much larger clone lies one base away. The chain joins TRBV7-9 to TRBJ2-7, with 12 bases lining up with TRBD2. In germline, CDR1 is SEHNR, CDR2 FQNEAQ (reference sequence). This CDR3 region has 13 residues. V lost 6 bases and J lost 5; bases outside the gene matches: 2. The chain's CDR3 is CASRTSGSDEQYF. The CDR3 coding sequence is TGTGCCAGCAGGACTAGCGGGAGTGACGAGCAGTACTTC.

This chain joins TRBV29-1 and TRBJ1-1; TRBD1 is a possible D gene (6 bases). The CDR3 is made up of 14 amino acids. CDR1 is SQVTM, CDR2 ANQGSEA, per germline. Trimming pared 4 bases from V and 2 bases from J, leaving 14 bases between. CDR3 sequence reads: CSVGSTGSNTEAFF. As DNA, the CDR3 is TGCAGCGTTGGGTCGACAGGTTCTAACACTGAAGCTTTCTTT.

The chain recombines TRBV11-2 with TRBJ2-5, with 7 bases fitting TRBD1. CDR1 is SGHAT and CDR2 is FQNNGV in the germline V gene. The CDR3 is 16 amino acids. V was pared by 6 bases and J by 3 bases, with 13 bases of the junction left unmatched. This CDR3 is CASRLLGGRNKETQYF. The CDR3 nucleotides read TGTGCCAGCAGATTACTAGGGGGCCGAAACAAAGAGACCCAGTACTTC. The full variable domain, completed using reference TRBV11-2 and TRBJ2-5, is EAGVAQSPRYKIIEKRQSVAFWCNPISGHATLYWYQQILGQGPKLLIQFQNNGVVDDSQLPKDRFSAERLKGVDSTLKIQPAKLEDSAVYLCASRLLGGRNKETQYFGPGTRLLVL.

The chain employs TRBV11-2 and TRBJ2-7, with D possibly being TRBD2 (5 bases). Germline V gives CDR1 SGHAT, CDR2 FQNNGV. The germline V and J ends were trimmed by 3 bases and 7 bases, with 19 bases remaining between them. The CDR3 is made up of 15 amino acids. CDR3 sequence: CASSLGFTGSWEQYF. CDR3 sequence (DNA): TGTGCCAGCAGCTTGGGTTTTACGGGATCGTGGGAGCAGTACTTC.

This clonotype was observed a handful of times. The chain recombines TRBV5-4 with TRBJ2-1, with 8 bases fitting TRBD2. Trimming at V came to 4 bases and at J to 8 bases, leaving 17 bases not matched to a gene. This CDR3 comprises 17 residues. From germline, CDR1 is SGHNT and CDR2 YYREEE (reference sequence). CDR3 DNA: TGTGCCAGCAGCCGACCGGGACTAGGAACGGGTTTCGATGAGCAGTTCTTC. It is translated as CASSRPGLGTGFDEQFF.

The table lists this clonotype with a few counts. The chain couples TRBV3-1 to TRBJ2-5; no firm D call. V lost 3 bases and J lost 5, with 10 bases in between. Germline V lookup: CDR1 LGHDT, CDR2 YNNKEL (reference sequence). The CDR3 loop spans 13 amino acids. CDR3 sequence (DNA): TGTGCCAGCAGCCAGGACCGACTCGAGACCCAGTACTTC. This sequence encodes CASSQDRLETQYF.